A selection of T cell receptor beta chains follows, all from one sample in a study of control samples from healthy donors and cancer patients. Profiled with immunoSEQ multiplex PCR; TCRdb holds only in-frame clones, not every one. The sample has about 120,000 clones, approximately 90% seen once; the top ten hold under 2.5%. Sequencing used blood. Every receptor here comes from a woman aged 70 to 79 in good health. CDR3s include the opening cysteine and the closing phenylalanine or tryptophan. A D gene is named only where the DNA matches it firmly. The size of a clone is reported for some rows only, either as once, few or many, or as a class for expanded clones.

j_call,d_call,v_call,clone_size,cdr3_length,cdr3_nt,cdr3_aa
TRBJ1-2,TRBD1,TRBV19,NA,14,TGTGCCAGTAGTCCCACAGGGGGAGACTATGGCTACACCTTC,CASSPTGGDYGYTF
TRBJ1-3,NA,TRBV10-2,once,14,TGCGCCAGCCTCGCTCCAACAGCTGGAAACACCATATATTTT,CASLAPTAGNTIYF
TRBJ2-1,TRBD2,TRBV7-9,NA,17,TGTGCCAGCAGCTTAGGAGCGGGGGCCCTTTCCTACAATGAGCAGTTCTTC,CASSLGAGALSYNEQFF
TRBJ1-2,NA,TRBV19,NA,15,TGTGCCAGTAGTATAGATCGGGGGACGGGGTATGGCTACACCTTC,CASSIDRGTGYGYTF
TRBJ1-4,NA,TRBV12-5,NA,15,TGTGCTAGTGGTTCCTCAGCCCGGTTTAATGAAAAACTGTTTTTT,CASGSSARFNEKLFF
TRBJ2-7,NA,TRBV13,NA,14,TGTGCCAGCCACCTAAAGTCGACGTCGTCCGAGCAGTACTTC,CASHLKSTSSEQYF
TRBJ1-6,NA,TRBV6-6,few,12,TGTGCCAGCATCGACCCAGGGTCACCCCTCCACTTT,CASIDPGSPLHF
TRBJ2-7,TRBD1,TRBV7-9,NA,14,TGTGCCAGCAGCCCTATGGACAGGCCGGGCGAGCAGTACTTC,CASSPMDRPGEQYF
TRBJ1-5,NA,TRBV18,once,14,TGTGCCAGCTCACCAGGGGGTATTAATCAGCCCCAGCATTTT,CASSPGGINQPQHF
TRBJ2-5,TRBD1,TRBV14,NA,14,TGTGCCAGGGGGGACAGGGACTTAAAAGAGACCCAGTACTTC,CARGDRDLKETQYF
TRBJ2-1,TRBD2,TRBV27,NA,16,TGTGCCAGCAGACGTTATCTAGCGGGGGGGATAGATGAGCAGTTCTTC,CASRRYLAGGIDEQFF
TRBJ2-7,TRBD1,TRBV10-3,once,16,TGTGCCATCAGTGAGGTGGGGACAGGGTATTCCTACGAGCAGTACTTC,CAISEVGTGYSYEQYF
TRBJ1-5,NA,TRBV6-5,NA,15,TGTGCCAGCAGTAGGGCAGGGGTGGATGGTCAGCCCCAGCATTTT,CASSRAGVDGQPQHF
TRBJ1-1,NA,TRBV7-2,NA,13,TGTGCCAGCAGCTTAGGCAGGAACACTGAAGCTTTCTTT,CASSLGRNTEAFF
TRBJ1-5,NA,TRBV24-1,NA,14,TGTGCCAGTTGGGGGGGGGATGGCAATCAGCCCCAGCATTTT,CASWGGDGNQPQHF
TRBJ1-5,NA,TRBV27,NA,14,TGTGCCAGCAGTTTGAGGAGCCGTAATCAGCCCCAGCATTTT,CASSLRSRNQPQHF
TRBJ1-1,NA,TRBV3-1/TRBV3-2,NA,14,TGTGCCAGCACTTCGACGGGGGCGGTCACTGAAGCTTTCTTT,CASTSTGAVTEAFF
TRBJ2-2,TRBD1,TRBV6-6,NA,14,TGTGCCAGCTCGGGACAGGGGAACACCGGGGAGCTGTTTTTT,CASSGQGNTGELFF
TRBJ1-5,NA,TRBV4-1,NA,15,TGCGCCAGCAGCCAAGGGCAGCATAGCAATCAGCCCCAGCATTTT,CASSQGQHSNQPQHF
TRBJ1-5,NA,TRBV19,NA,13,TGTGCCAGTAGTGTACAGGGAAATCAGCCCCAGCATTTT,CASSVQGNQPQHF
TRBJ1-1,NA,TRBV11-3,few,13,TGTGCCAGCAGCTTAGGGGGTAACACTGAAGCTTTCTTT,CASSLGGNTEAFF
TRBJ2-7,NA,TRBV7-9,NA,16,TGTGCCAGCAGCCCCTACCCGGGACAATCTGCCCACGAGCAGTACTTC,CASSPYPGQSAHEQYF
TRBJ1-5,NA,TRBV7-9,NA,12,TGTGCCAGCAGCTTGGACCTTTCTCCCCAGCATTTT,CASSLDLSPQHF
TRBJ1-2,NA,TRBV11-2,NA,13,TGTGCCAGCAGCTTGGATCTCAACTATGGCTACACCTTC,CASSLDLNYGYTF
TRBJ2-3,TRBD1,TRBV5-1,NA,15,TGCGCCAGCAGTTCAGGGGGCAGCTACACAGATACGCAGTATTTT,CASSSGGSYTDTQYF
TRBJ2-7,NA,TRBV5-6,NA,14,TGTGCCAGCAGCTTCAAGGACAGAACCTACGAGCAGTACTTC,CASSFKDRTYEQYF
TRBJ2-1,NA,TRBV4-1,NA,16,TGCGCCAGCAGCCAAGTTGGGGATATTACTCCCAATGAGCAGTTCTTC,CASSQVGDITPNEQFF